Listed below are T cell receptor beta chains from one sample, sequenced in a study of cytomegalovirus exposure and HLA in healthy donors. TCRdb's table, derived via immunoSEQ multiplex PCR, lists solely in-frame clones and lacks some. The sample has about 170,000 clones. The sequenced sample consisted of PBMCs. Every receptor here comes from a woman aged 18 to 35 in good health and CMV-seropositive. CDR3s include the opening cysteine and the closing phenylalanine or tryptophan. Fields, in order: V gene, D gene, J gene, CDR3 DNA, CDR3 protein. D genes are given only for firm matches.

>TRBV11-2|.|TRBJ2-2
TGTGCCAGCACACTAGGGCTTCTTTTTACCGGGGAGCTGTTTTTT
CASTLGLLFTGELFF
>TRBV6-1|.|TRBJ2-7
TGTGCCAGCCCCAGGGGAATGGGCGACGAGCAGTACTTC
CASPRGMGDEQYF
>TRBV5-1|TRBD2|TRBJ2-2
TGCGCCAGCAGCTTGGCGGGAGGTCCCGGGGAGCTGTTTTTT
CASSLAGGPGELFF
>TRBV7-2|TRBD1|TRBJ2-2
TGTGCCAGCAGCTTAGCGTTAGGACAGGGAGTCGGGGAGCTGTTTTTT
CASSLALGQGVGELFF
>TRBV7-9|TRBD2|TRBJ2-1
TGTGCCAGCAGCTTAGCCCCTAGCGGGAGTATCTACAATGAGCAGTTCTTC
CASSLAPSGSIYNEQFF
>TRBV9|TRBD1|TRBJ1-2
TGTGCCAGCAGGGGGGGACAGTCCTATGGCTACACCTTC
CASRGGQSYGYTF
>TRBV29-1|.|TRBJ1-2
TGCAGCGTCCAGGGAAAAGAGTATGGCTACACCTTC
CSVQGKEYGYTF
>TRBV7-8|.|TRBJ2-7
TGTGCCAGCAGCTCTTACTACGAGCAGTACTTC
CASSSYYEQYF
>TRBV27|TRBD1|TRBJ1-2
TGTGCCAGCAGTTTATCGATACAGGGGCCGGGCTACACCTTC
CASSLSIQGPGYTF
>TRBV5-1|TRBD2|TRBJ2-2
TGCGCCAGCAGCTTGTACGGGACTAGCGGGGACACCGGGGAGCTGTTTTTT
CASSLYGTSGDTGELFF
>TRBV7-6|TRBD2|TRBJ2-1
TGTGCCAGCAGCTTAGCGCTGGGACTAGCGCTCGATGAGCAGTTCTTC
CASSLALGLALDEQFF
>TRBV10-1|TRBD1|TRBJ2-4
TGCGCCAGCAGTGACGACAGGGACCTCAAAAACATTCAGTACTTC
CASSDDRDLKNIQYF
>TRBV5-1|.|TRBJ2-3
TGCGCCAGCAGCTTGGCCCCGGGACTCGGCCAAGGGGATACGCAGTATTTT
CASSLAPGLGQGDTQYF
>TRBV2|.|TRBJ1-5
TGTGCCAGCAGTTTGAACAGGGAACGGGATCAGCCCCAGCATTTT
CASSLNRERDQPQHF
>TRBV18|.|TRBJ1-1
TGTGCCAGCTCACCACCGGGGAGGGGGAACACTGAAGCTTTCTTT
CASSPPGRGNTEAFF
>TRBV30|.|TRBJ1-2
TGTGCCTGGAGCGGAATCCGGGACACGAACTATGGCTACACCTTC
CAWSGIRDTNYGYTF
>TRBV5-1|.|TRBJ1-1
TGCGCCAGCAGCTTGGAGACTCCATCTGAAGCTTTCTTT
CASSLETPSEAFF
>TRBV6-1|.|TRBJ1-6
TGTGCCAGCAGTGCCGGGGGCTCCTATAATTCACCCCTCCACTTT
CASSAGGSYNSPLHF
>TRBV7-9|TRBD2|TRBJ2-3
TGTGCCAGCAGGATAGCGGGTCCCACAGATACGCAGTATTTT
CASRIAGPTDTQYF
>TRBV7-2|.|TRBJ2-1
TGTGCCAGCAGCTTAGAGACCCCGGCAGGATTCGGTGAGCAGTTCTTC
CASSLETPAGFGEQFF
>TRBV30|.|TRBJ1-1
TGTGCCTGGAGTGTCGGACAGATGAACACTGAAGCTTTCTTT
CAWSVGQMNTEAFF
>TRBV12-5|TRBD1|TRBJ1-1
TGTGCTAGTGCTTTCTTGACAGGGGGGATAGAAGCTTTCTTT
CASAFLTGGIEAFF
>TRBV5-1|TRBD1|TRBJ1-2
TGCGCCAGCAGCTACAGGGGGGGCTATGGCTACACCTTC
CASSYRGGYGYTF
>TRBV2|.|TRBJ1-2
TGTGCCAGCAGCCGTGGCCTGAACTATGGCTACACCTTC
CASSRGLNYGYTF
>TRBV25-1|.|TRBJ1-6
TGTGCCAGCAGTGAAGGGGAGGTGTCAACCCTCCACTTT
CASSEGEVSTLHF
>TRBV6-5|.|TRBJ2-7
TGTGCCAGCAGTTATCGAGGGGGTTCCTACGAGCAGTACTTC
CASSYRGGSYEQYF
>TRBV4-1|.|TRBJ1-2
TGCGCCAGCAGCCACAATACGCTACAGGATTTCCCTGGCTACACCTTC
CASSHNTLQDFPGYTF
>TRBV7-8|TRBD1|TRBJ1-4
TGTGCCAGCAGGCGACCGGGACAGGCTAATGAAAAACTGTTTTTT
CASRRPGQANEKLFF
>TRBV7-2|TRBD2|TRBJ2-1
TGTGCCAGCAGCCCCGACGGGGGACTAGGGAACAATGAGCAGTTCTTC
CASSPDGGLGNNEQFF
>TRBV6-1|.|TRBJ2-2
TGTGCCAGCAAGGGAGACGCGAACACCGGGGAGCTGTTTTTT
CASKGDANTGELFF
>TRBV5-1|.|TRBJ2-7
TGCGCCAGCAGCTTTGGACAGCGCCCCTCCTACGAGCAGTACTTC
CASSFGQRPSYEQYF